A selection of T cell receptor beta chains follows, all from one sample in a study of CD8+ T cells in alopecia areata. TCRdb's copy holds only in-frame clones and misses some; the assay was immunoSEQ multiplex PCR. Among around 140,000 clones listed, around 49% were seen once. Sample: CD4+ T cells sorted from blood, taken at week 0. Source of these receptors: a human donor with alopecia areata. The CDR3 runs from the conserved cysteine through the conserved F or W. The order of the fields is J gene, V gene, D gene, clone size, CDR3 DNA, CDR3 protein. D genes are given only for firm matches. Size tells how often a clone was seen (once, few, many) or the class of an expanded clone, and some rows leave it out.

J: TRBJ1-5
V: TRBV7-2
D: -
size: -
DNA: TGTGCCAGCAGCACACAGGTTCGGGGACAGCCCCAGCATTTT
CDR3: CASSTQVRGQPQHF

J: TRBJ1-5
V: TRBV7-8
D: TRBD1
size: -
DNA: TGTGCCAGCAGCTCAATTCTACACAGGGGTGATCAGCCCCAGCATTTT
CDR3: CASSSILHRGDQPQHF

J: TRBJ2-5
V: TRBV7-9
D: TRBD2
size: few
DNA: TGTGCCAGCAGCGGACTAGCGGGGGGAGAGGAGACCCAGTACTTC
CDR3: CASSGLAGGEETQYF

J: TRBJ2-3
V: TRBV27
D: -
size: few
DNA: TGTGCCAGCAGTTTATCCCCCGCGGCGACAGATACGCAGTATTTT
CDR3: CASSLSPAATDTQYF

J: TRBJ2-2
V: TRBV6-1
D: TRBD2
size: few
DNA: TGTGCCAGCAGTGCAACTAGCGGGAACACCGGGGAGCTGTTTTTT
CDR3: CASSATSGNTGELFF

J: TRBJ2-4
V: TRBV5-4
D: -
size: once
DNA: TGTGCCAGCAGCTTGCGTCAGGGAGGCAAAAACATTCAGTACTTC
CDR3: CASSLRQGGKNIQYF

J: TRBJ2-7
V: TRBV6-5
D: TRBD1
size: -
DNA: TGTGCCAGCAGCATCGGGACAGGAGTAGTAGAGCAGTACTTC
CDR3: CASSIGTGVVEQYF

J: TRBJ2-7
V: TRBV29-1
D: TRBD2
size: -
DNA: TGCAGCACGAGTTGGGGAGGAGGCGGGAGGTCCTACGAGCAGTACTTC
CDR3: CSTSWGGGGRSYEQYF

J: TRBJ2-1
V: TRBV7-2
D: -
size: -
DNA: TGTGCCAGCAGCCATGGGACTGCCGTTTATGAGCAGTTCTTC
CDR3: CASSHGTAVYEQFF

J: TRBJ2-7
V: TRBV29-1
D: TRBD2
size: -
DNA: TGCAGCGTTGCTCTAAGAGCGGGGGAGCAGTACTTC
CDR3: CSVALRAGEQYF

J: TRBJ2-3
V: TRBV20-1
D: -
size: once
DNA: TGCAGTGCTATGAAAGATACGCAGTATTTT
CDR3: CSAMKDTQYF

J: TRBJ2-7
V: TRBV18
D: TRBD1
size: few
DNA: TGTGCCAGCTCACGGACAGGCCTAGAGCAGTACTTC
CDR3: CASSRTGLEQYF